This passage covers 29 T cell receptor beta chains from one sample sequenced in a study of vaccination and CD4 T cells after COVID-19. Treatment meaning: roughly nine-day PBMC culture with coronavirus spike peptide pools or control peptides (ViraFEST assay). Cultured CD4+ T cells had their DNA profiled by the Oncomine TCR Beta short-read assay. TCRdb called the PCR reads again in MiXCR, with one record for every CDR3 protein. The sample comprises about 13,000 distinct CDR3 sequences, roughly 39% of which are singletons, and over 12% rests with the top ten. For these TCRs, the target antigens are not known. Source material: CD4+ T cells from blood, cultured in vitro. Source of these receptors: a human donor who had recovered from COVID-19.

This chain uses TRBV27 with TRBJ1-1; maybe TRBD1 (6 bases). Germline-derived CDR1 and CDR2 are MNHEY and SMNVEV (reference sequence). CDR3 size: 14 residues. The ends were cut back, 5 bases at V and 4 bases at J, with 14 bases in the middle. CDR3 in DNA: TGTGCCAGCAGTCCGACCAGGGGCTCCACTGAAGCTTTCTTT. It codes for CASSPTRGSTEAFF.

The J gene is TRBJ1-1, the V gene TRBV12-3 or TRBV12-4; 8 bases map to TRBD1. The CDR3 covers 15 residues. V lost 7 bases to trimming and J lost 2 bases; unmatched junction nucleotides: 9. CDR3 region: CASMPWDRSNTEAFF. The CDR3 DNA is TGTGCCAGCATGCCCTGGGACAGGAGTAACACTGAAGCTTTCTTT.

The CDR3 DNA sequence: TGTGCCAGCAGGACCCAAGTCAGCTCTGGAAACACCATATATTTT. Amino acid sequence: CASRTQVSSGNTIYF. V gene TRBV12-3 or TRBV12-4 combines with J gene TRBJ1-3; D call uncertain. This CDR3 region has 15 residues. Trimming took off 6 bases at V and 0 bases at J, with 12 bases between the two ends.

This clonotype appeared a few times. The V call is TRBV2, the J call TRBJ1-2, with a weak D call TRBD1 (6 bases). The germline V gene has CDR1 SNHLY and CDR2 FYNNEI. The germline V and J ends were trimmed by 4 bases and 0 bases, with 15 bases remaining between them. This CDR3 spans 16 amino acids. For the CDR3, the DNA is TGTGCCAGCAGTGGGACACAGGGCGTAGCTAACTATGGCTACACCTTC. Translating gives CASSGTQGVANYGYTF.

The CDR3 sequence is CASRTSRHLNSGAFF. The DNA of the CDR3 is TGTGCCAGCAGGACCTCTCGACACCTCAACTCGGGAGCTTTCTTT. The chain joins TRBV11-2 to TRBJ1-1; no reliable D call. The CDR3 loop spans 15 amino acids. Trimming removed 6 bases from V and 10 bases from J, with 24 bases in between. The germline CDR1 and CDR2 sequences are SGHAT and FQNNGV.

The chain joins TRBV19 to TRBJ2-1; D remains ambiguous. The V end lost 6 bases, the J end lost 0 bases, and 3 bases lay between the germline ends. CDR1 is LNHDA and CDR2 is SQIVND in the germline V gene (reference sequence). There are 12 residues in the CDR3. DNA for the CDR3: TGTGCCAGTAGCGGCTCCTACAATGAGCAGTTCTTC. Protein: CASSGSYNEQFF.

The CDR3 sequence: CASSHLPPTSTNEKLFF. As DNA, the CDR3 is TGCGCCAGCAGCCACCTCCCCCCCACTTCAACTAATGAAAAACTGTTTTTT. The chain joins TRBV4-1 to TRBJ1-4; D gene unclear. The CDR3 covers 17 residues. The germline gives CDR1 MGHRA, CDR2 YSYEKL. Trimming stripped 3 bases from V and 0 bases from J, with 14 bases between.

The genes are TRBV20-1 and TRBJ1-5, with D tentatively TRBD1 (6 bases). The CDR3 runs 13 residues. Germline values: CDR1 DFQATT, CDR2 SNEGSKA (reference sequence). The V end was cut by 6 bases, the J end by 2 bases, with 11 bases between. CDR3 amino acids: CSAVQGGNQPQHF. The CDR3 coding sequence is TGCAGTGCAGTACAGGGAGGCAATCAGCCCCAGCATTTT.

CDR3 protein: CASSDPGTGDEQFF. In DNA, the CDR3 is TGCGCCAGCAGTGACCCCGGGACAGGGGATGAGCAGTTCTTC. This chain connects TRBV10-1 to TRBJ2-1; TRBD1 aligns across 10 bases. The germline gives CDR1 WNHNN, CDR2 SYGVQD (reference sequence). The V and J ends lost 3 bases and 8 bases, in that order; junction bases with no gene match: 4. CDR3 length: 14 amino acids.

The rearrangement joins TRBV18 to TRBJ1-4; unclear D gene. Trimming removed 2 bases from V and 7 bases from J, with 8 bases in between. Germline V CDR1 and CDR2: KGHSH, LQKENI. The CDR3 extends over 13 amino acids. The CDR3 coding sequence is TGTGCCAGCTCACCAAGGTCCAGTGAAAAACTGTTTTTT. Translation: CASSPRSSEKLFF.

The rearrangement joins TRBV24-1 to TRBJ2-1, with 7 bases lining up with TRBD2. Germline lookup yields CDR1 KGHDR and CDR2 SFDVKD. After removal of 6 bases from V and 3 bases from J, the junction contained 4 bases not matched to a gene. The CDR3 covers 14 residues. The CDR3 DNA reads as TGTGCCACCAGTCCCTTAGCGGGCTACAATGAGCAGTTCTTC. Amino acid sequence: CATSPLAGYNEQFF.

This clonotype was seen a few times. The rearrangement uses TRBV6-1 and TRBJ1-1, with D possibly TRBD1 on 5 matching bases. The CDR3 has 15 residues. Germline CDR1 and CDR2: MNHNS and SASEGT. Trimming pared 7 bases from V and 1 base from J, leaving 16 bases between. The CDR3 protein is CASIPTGLENTEAFF. The CDR3 DNA reads as TGTGCCAGCATCCCTACAGGACTGGAGAACACTGAAGCTTTCTTT.

CDR3: CASSFFLRDEQFF. CDR3 in DNA: TGTGCCAGCAGCTTCTTCCTAAGAGATGAGCAGTTCTTC. J is TRBJ2-1 and V is TRBV5-6; D is unclear. Germline V gene sequence: CDR1 SGHDT, CDR2 YYEEEE. V was pared by 2 bases and J by 8 bases, with 11 bases between. This CDR3 comprises 13 residues.

This sequence joins TRBV11-2 and TRBJ1-3; D ambiguous. Germline lookup yields CDR1 SGHAT and CDR2 FQNNGV. V was pared by 1 base and J by 9 bases, with 10 bases between. This CDR3 is built from 13 residues. The CDR3: CASSLAGTSTIYF. The DNA of the CDR3 is TGTGCCAGCAGCTTAGCTGGCACCAGCACCATATATTTT.

The chain links TRBV6-1 to TRBJ1-2; D remains ambiguous. Germline V gene sequence: CDR1 MNHNS, CDR2 SASEGT. This CDR3 comprises 13 residues. V was trimmed by 2 bases and J by 2 bases, leaving 6 bases between them. CDR3 sequence (DNA): TGTGCCAGCAGTGAAACCGCAAACTATGGCTACACCTTC. It translates to CASSETANYGYTF.

This clonotype was seen more than once but under ten times. This sequence joins TRBV20-1 and TRBJ1-6; TRBD1 matches 9 bases. CDR1 is DFQATT, CDR2 SNEGSKA, per germline (reference sequence). This CDR3 comprises 18 residues. V shed 3 bases, J shed 6 bases, and the junction held 15 bases outside the gene matches. The CDR3 protein is CSASLTPGQGGGNSPLHF. CDR3 DNA: TGCAGTGCTAGTCTAACCCCGGGACAGGGTGGCGGTAATTCACCCCTCCACTTT.

This clonotype was seen a handful of times. The chain recombines TRBV7-9 with TRBJ2-5, with 12 bases matching TRBD2. The CDR3 covers 16 residues. Germline values: CDR1 SEHNR, CDR2 FQNEAQ (reference sequence). Losses at the gene ends were 4 bases for V and 4 bases for J; bases not matched to a gene: 7. DNA of the CDR3: TGTGCCAGCAGCTCCCGGACTAGCGGGGTGGGAGAGACCCAGTACTTC. It translates to CASSSRTSGVGETQYF.

A few counts support this clonotype. The chain employs TRBV12-3 or TRBV12-4 and TRBJ1-6; the D gene is possibly TRBD1 (5 bases). CDR3 size: 15 residues. Trimming stripped 5 bases from V and 7 bases from J, with 15 bases between. The CDR3 region is CASSRAGPRNSPLHF. The CDR3 nucleotides read TGTGCCAGCAGTCGGGCGGGGCCTCGGAATTCACCCCTCCACTTT.

This clonotype was observed a few times. The CDR3 DNA follows: TGTGCCAGCAGTTTGTTGCGGGGGGGCGCAGATACGCAGTATTTT. Translation gives CASSLLRGGADTQYF. The chain links TRBV12-3 or TRBV12-4 to TRBJ2-3, with 9 positions matching TRBD2. V trimming: 3 bases; J trimming: 4 bases; junction bases outside the gene matches: 5. The CDR3 is 15 residues long.

This clonotype was seen only a few times. This chain connects TRBV5-1 to TRBJ1-2, with D possibly matching TRBD1 (5 bases). V lost 1 base, J lost 4 bases, and 11 bases lay in between. The CDR3 totals 14 residues. In germline, CDR1 is SGHRS, CDR2 YFSETQ. The CDR3 region has the DNA TGCGCCAGCAGCTTGACAGGAATTGGCTATGGCTACACCTTC. This translates into CASSLTGIGYGYTF. The complete variable domain, with remaining parts taken from reference TRBV5-1 and TRBJ1-2, reads KAGVTQTPRYLIKTRGQQVTLSCSPISGHRSVSWYQQTPGQGLQFLFEYFSETQRNKGNFPGRFSGRQFSNSRSEMNVSTLELGDSALYLCASSLTGIGYGYTFGSGTRLTVV.

V and J are TRBV30 and TRBJ2-5; 11 nucleotides agree with TRBD2. The CDR3 consists of 16 residues. CDR1 is GTSNPN and CDR2 is SVGIG in the germline V gene (reference sequence). Trimming removed 8 bases from V and 2 bases from J; junction bases left unmatched: 13. The CDR3 region is CAGSTSGGVRQETQYF. The DNA for the CDR3 is TGTGCCGGATCAACTAGCGGGGGAGTCAGGCAAGAGACCCAGTACTTC.

The sample holds a few counts of this clonotype. The chain combines TRBV30 with TRBJ1-2; D perhaps matches TRBD1 (5 bases). Trimming took off 0 bases at V and 7 bases at J, with 9 bases between the two ends. This CDR3 region has 12 residues. CDR1 GTSNPN and CDR2 SVGIG come from the germline V gene (reference sequence). This CDR3 reads CAWSVQVGGYTF. The CDR3 coding sequence is TGTGCCTGGAGTGTACAGGTTGGTGGCTACACCTTC. Complete variable domain (other parts from reference TRBV30 and TRBJ1-2): SQTIHQWPATLVQPVGSPLSLECTVEGTSNPNLYWYRQAAGRGLQLLFYSVGIGQISSEVPQNLSASRPQDRQFILSSKKLLLSDSGFYLCAWSVQVGGYTFGSGTRLTVV.

This clonotype was detected only once. The chain carries TRBV12-3 or TRBV12-4 and TRBJ2-3; TRBD2 matches at 12 bases. This CDR3 has 17 residues. J was trimmed by 2 bases and V by 5 bases; bases with no gene match: 8. The CDR3 sequence: CASSPASGGAFTDTQYF. DNA for the CDR3: TGTGCCAGCAGTCCCGCTAGCGGGGGGGCTTTCACAGATACGCAGTATTTT.

V usage is TRBV12-3 or TRBV12-4 and J usage is TRBJ2-5; D is ambiguous. The CDR3 runs 11 residues. Trimming stripped 4 bases from V and 5 bases from J, with 5 bases between. The CDR3 DNA reads TGTGCCAGCAGTTGGTCGGAGACCCAGTACTTC. It encodes CASSWSETQYF.

The chain recombines TRBV4-2 with TRBJ2-7; TRBD2 matches at 12 bases. V was clipped by 0 bases and J by 5 bases; unmatched bases: 8. CDR3 length equals 17 residues. Germline assignment: CDR1 LGHNA and CDR2 YNFKEQ. As DNA, the CDR3 is TGTGCCAGCAGCCAAGATCTAGCGGGGGGGCACTACAACGAGCAGTACTTC. Encoded protein: CASSQDLAGGHYNEQYF.

This clonotype was seen only a few times. The chain is built from TRBV20-1 and TRBJ1-5; perhaps TRBD1 as D (5 bases). Deletions cut 7 bases from V and 6 bases from J, with 16 bases between. This CDR3 comprises 13 residues. Germline V gene lookup returns CDR1 DFQATT and CDR2 SNEGSKA (reference sequence). The CDR3 DNA sequence: TGCAGTGGGAGAGGGGACGCAAGTCAGCCCCAGCATTTT. Protein sequence: CSGRGDASQPQHF.

The chain couples TRBV5-6 to TRBJ1-2; TRBD1 is a possible D gene (5 bases). Germline lookup yields CDR1 SGHDT and CDR2 YYEEEE. The CDR3 totals 13 residues. V was clipped by 0 bases and J by 8 bases, with 11 bases between them. The DNA of the CDR3 is TGTGCCAGCAGCTTGGCGGGGGTAGGAGGCTACACCTTC. Protein sequence: CASSLAGVGGYTF. The whole variable domain, filled in from reference TRBV5-6 and TRBJ1-2, reads DAGVTQSPTHLIKTRGQQVTLRCSPKSGHDTVSWYQQALGQGPQFIFQYYEEEERQRGNFPDRFSGHQFPNYSSELNVNALLLGDSALYLCASSLAGVGGYTFGSGTRLTVV.

The rearrangement joins TRBV19 to TRBJ2-4; D might be TRBD1 (5 bases). V lost 1 base, J lost 6 bases, and 10 bases lay in between. The CDR3 spans 14 residues. Germline V gene data show CDR1 as LNHDA and CDR2 as SQIVND (reference sequence). CDR3 DNA sequence: TGTGCCAGTAGTATAGGCCGCAGGGTAAACATTCAGTACTTC. Protein sequence: CASSIGRRVNIQYF.

The genes are TRBV10-3 and TRBJ2-7; D is ambiguous. The CDR3 is 14 residues long. Trimming left V 4 bases short and J 6 bases short, with 16 bases between. Per the germline V gene, CDR1 is ENHRY and CDR2 is SYGVKD. The CDR3 DNA is TGTGCCATCAGTGTTGGTGAGGCTTCGGGCGAGCAGTACTTC. Amino acids: CAISVGEASGEQYF.